The 14 T cell receptor beta chains below come from one sample, sequenced in a study of CD8 T cells in ankylosing spondylitis (dated by TCRdb to the late 2010s). Overall study results and their limits: Blood from ankylosing spondylitis patients appeared to be characterized by a TCR beta motif made up of under ten highly homologous amino acid variants.

Library preparation used 5' RACE. Data came from an Illumina HiSeq 2500. TCRdb itself trimmed the public reads at Q25 with fastp, ran MiXCR and retained productive beta chains. Every CDR3 protein is listed once, alongside the most common genes and DNA of its rows. The sample contains 650,000 to 800,000 distinct CDR3 sequences, around 17% of them found a single time. The ten largest clones represent 19% of the sample. Which antigens these TCRs recognize remains unknown. Source material: blood, either unsorted or a sorted T cell fraction (not recorded which). The receptors originated from a male donor with ankylosing spondylitis.

In DNA, the CDR3 is TGTGCCAGCAGTGAGCTCCCGCCGGGGGCGTCGGCAGATACGCAGTATTTT. This encodes CASSELPPGASADTQYF. This sequence joins TRBV6-1 and TRBJ2-3; D might be TRBD1 or TRBD2, each matching 6 bases. From germline, CDR1 is MNHNS and CDR2 SASEGT. The CDR3 sequence is 17 residues long. V shed 3 bases and J shed 4 bases, with 20 bases lying between them.

The chain employs TRBV5-1 and TRBJ2-2, with D uncertain. Trimming took 0 bases from V and 4 from J, leaving 7 bases between them. The CDR3 has 14 amino acids. Germline lookup yields CDR1 SGHRS and CDR2 YFSETQ. The CDR3 region has the DNA TGCGCCAGCAGCTTGGTCGGTGGCACCGGGGAGCTGTTTTTT. Translation: CASSLVGGTGELFF.

This chain connects TRBV28 to TRBJ2-1; D is undetermined. The CDR3 has 12 amino acids. Deletions cut 4 bases from V and 6 bases from J, with 7 bases between. The germline CDR1 and CDR2 sequences are MDHEN and SYDVKM. CDR3 nucleotides: TGTGCCAGCAGTTACTCCCCCAATGAGCAGTTCTTC. Its protein is CASSYSPNEQFF.

The chain recombines TRBV12-3 or TRBV12-4 with TRBJ2-7, with a weak D call TRBD2 (7 bases). With 6 bases removed from V and 4 bases from J, the gap between germline ends came to 19 bases. CDR3 length: 15 amino acids. The CDR3 sequence: CASSPRGEGKYEQYF. The CDR3 DNA reads TGTGCCAGCAGCCCGAGGGGGGAGGGAAAGTACGAGCAGTACTTC.

The rearrangement uses TRBV2 and TRBJ2-4; weak D call: TRBD1 (5 bases). CDR1 is SNHLY and CDR2 is FYNNEI in the germline V gene. The CDR3 consists of 11 residues. With 6 bases removed from V and 13 bases from J, the gap between germline ends came to 13 bases. This chain's CDR3 is CASRDQGIQYF. DNA for the CDR3: TGTGCCAGCAGAGACCAGGGCATCCAGTACTTC.

This clonotype was counted between two and nine times. CDR3 sequence reads: CASSLGGHPDEKLFF. The CDR3 coding sequence is TGTGCCAGCAGCTTAGGGGGACATCCGGATGAAAAACTGTTTTTT. V and J are TRBV11-1 and TRBJ1-4, with D perhaps TRBD1 (6 bases). CDR3 length equals 15 residues. In germline, CDR1 is SGHAT, CDR2 FQDESV (reference sequence). V was clipped by 1 base and J by 6 bases, with 12 bases between them.

The chain joins TRBV10-2 to TRBJ1-2, with TRBD1 matching over 12 bases. This CDR3 spans 17 amino acids. The V gene's germline CDR1 is WSHSY and CDR2 SAAADI. V trimming: 3 bases; J trimming: 4 bases; junction bases outside the gene matches: 9. DNA for the CDR3: TGCGCCAGCAGTGATCCCGGGACAGGGGGCAGGGGCTATGGCTACACCTTC. The encoded protein is CASSDPGTGGRGYGYTF.

The sample holds a few counts of this clonotype. The chain links TRBV29-1 to TRBJ2-1; D gene uncertain. Germline-derived CDR1 and CDR2 are SQVTM and ANQGSEA. V was trimmed by 7 bases and J by 7 bases, leaving 14 bases between them. There are 12 residues in the CDR3. The CDR3 loop reads CSAPIGVNEQFF. The CDR3 DNA is TGCAGCGCCCCCATTGGGGTGAATGAGCAGTTCTTC.

This clonotype was picked up one time. This chain joins TRBV24-1 and TRBJ2-5, with unresolved D. V lost 0 bases to trimming and J lost 7 bases, with 8 bases between them. The CDR3 runs 13 residues. In germline, CDR1 is KGHDR, CDR2 SFDVKD. The CDR3 region has the DNA TGTGCCACCAGTGATTTGCTGTTTGGGACCCAGTACTTC. It is translated as CATSDLLFGTQYF.

This rearrangement joins TRBV12-3 or TRBV12-4 to TRBJ1-5; weak D call: TRBD1 (6 bases). The CDR3 has 13 amino acids. Trimming cost V 4 bases and J 7 bases, with 11 bases left between them. The CDR3 loop reads CASSSGTSQPQHF. CDR3 nucleotides: TGTGCCAGCAGTTCAGGGACATCCCAGCCCCAGCATTTT.

This sequence joins TRBV7-9 and TRBJ1-1; the match to TRBD1 covers 12 bases. V was clipped by 3 bases and J by 3 bases; unmatched bases: 8. There are 17 residues in the CDR3. Germline lookup yields CDR1 SEHNR and CDR2 FQNEAQ (reference sequence). The CDR3 here is CASSFSGTGGADTEAFF. The CDR3 DNA reads TGTGCCAGCAGCTTTTCCGGGACAGGGGGCGCGGACACTGAAGCTTTCTTT.

This clonotype has a count of ten or more. The J gene is TRBJ2-1, the V gene TRBV4-1; 13 bases match TRBD2. The CDR3 covers 18 residues. V lost 4 bases, J lost 4 bases, and 10 bases stayed unmatched. Germline CDR1 is MGHRA and CDR2 is YSYEKL. The CDR3 DNA follows: TGCGCCAGCAGCCGAGAAGAAACTAGCGGGAGGGCGTACAATGAGCAGTTCTTC. This encodes CASSREETSGRAYNEQFF.

The sample holds a few counts of this clonotype. The CDR3 sequence is CASSPQGAFYGYTF. The CDR3 nucleotides are TGTGCCAGCAGTCCACAGGGGGCGTTCTATGGCTACACCTTC. This rearrangement joins TRBV6-1 to TRBJ1-2; 9 positions agree with TRBD1. Germline V gene data show CDR1 as MNHNS and CDR2 as SASEGT. The CDR3 covers 14 residues. The V and J ends lost 5 bases and 4 bases, in that order; junction bases with no gene match: 5.

V and J are TRBV12-3 or TRBV12-4 and TRBJ2-1; 10 bases line up with TRBD2. The CDR3 has 13 residues. J gave up 7 bases and V 6 bases, and 3 bases lay outside the gene matches. CDR3 DNA: TGTGCCAGCAGAAAGCGGGAGGGGAATGAGCAGTTCTTC. It encodes CASRKREGNEQFF.